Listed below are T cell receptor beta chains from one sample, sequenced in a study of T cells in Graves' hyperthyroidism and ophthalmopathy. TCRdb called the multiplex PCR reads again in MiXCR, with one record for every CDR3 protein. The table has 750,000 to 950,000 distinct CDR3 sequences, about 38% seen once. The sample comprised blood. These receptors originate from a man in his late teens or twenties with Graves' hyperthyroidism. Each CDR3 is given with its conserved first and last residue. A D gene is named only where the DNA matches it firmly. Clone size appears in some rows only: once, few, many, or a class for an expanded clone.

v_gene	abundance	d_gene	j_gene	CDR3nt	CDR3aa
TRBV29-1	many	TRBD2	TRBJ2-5	TGCAGCGTTGAAGATCCGTGGGGACTAGCGGCAGAAGAGACCCAGTACTTC	CSVEDPWGLAAEETQYF
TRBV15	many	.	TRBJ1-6	TGTGCCACCTCAGCCGGACGAGTCTCACCCCTCCACTTT	CATSAGRVSPLHF
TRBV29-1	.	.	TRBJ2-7	TGCAGCGTGCCACTGGAGGGCACCATCTACGAGCAGTACTTC	CSVPLEGTIYEQYF
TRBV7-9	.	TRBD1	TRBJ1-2	TGTGCTAGAGCTTATGGCCAGGGGGCGAATGGCTACACCTTC	CARAYGQGANGYTF
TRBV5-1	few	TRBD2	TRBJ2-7	TGCGCCAGCAGCTTTAAGCGGGGCAACTACGAGCAGTACTTC	CASSFKRGNYEQYF
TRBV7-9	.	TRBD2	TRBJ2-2	TGTGCCTCGGCGGGGGAGAAGGCCGGGGAGCTGTTTTTT	CASAGEKAGELFF
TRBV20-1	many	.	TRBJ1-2	TGCAGTGCGGGGCAGGGAACGATCTACACCTTC	CSAGQGTIYTF
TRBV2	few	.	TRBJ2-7	TGTGCCAGCAGTGAAGCGGAGGGGACAGACCCTTCCGAGCAGTACTTC	CASSEAEGTDPSEQYF
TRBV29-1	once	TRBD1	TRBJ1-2	TGCAGCGTAGGACAGGGGGACGGTGGCTACACCTTC	CSVGQGDGGYTF
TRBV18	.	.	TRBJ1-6	TGTGCCAGCTCATCACAGACAGATTATAATTCACCCCTCCACTTT	CASSSQTDYNSPLHF
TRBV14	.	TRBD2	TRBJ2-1	TGTGCCAGCAGCCAAGAGGCGGGAGGGTACAATGAGCAGTTCTTC	CASSQEAGGYNEQFF
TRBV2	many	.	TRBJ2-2	TGTGCCGTAAGGGTAGGAGCCACCGGGGAGCTGTTTTTT	CAVRVGATGELFF
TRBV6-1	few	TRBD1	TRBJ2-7	TGTGCCAGCATGACAGGGGGCACCGAGCAGTACTTC	CASMTGGTEQYF
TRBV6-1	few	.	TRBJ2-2	TGTGCCAGCAGTTACTCCACAGCGAACACCGGGGAGCTGTTTTTT	CASSYSTANTGELFF
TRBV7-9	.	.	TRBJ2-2	TGTGCCAGCCCCTCACTAGCTGAAAGCGGGGAGCTGTTTTTT	CASPSLAESGELFF
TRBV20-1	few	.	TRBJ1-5	TGCAGTGCGGCTTATAGCAATCAGCCCCAGCATTTT	CSAAYSNQPQHF
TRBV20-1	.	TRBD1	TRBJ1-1	TGCAGTGCCCAACAGGGGGGGCACACTGAAGCTTTCTTT	CSAQQGGHTEAFF
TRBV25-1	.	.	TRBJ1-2	TGTGCCAGCAGTGAATATCGGACCGGGAACTATGGCTACACCTTC	CASSEYRTGNYGYTF
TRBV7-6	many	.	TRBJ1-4	TGTGCCAGCAGCTCCGGGTTGGATGAAAAACTGTTTTTT	CASSSGLDEKLFF
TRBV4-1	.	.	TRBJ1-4	TGCGCCAGCAGCCAAGATTATCTAACGGCTTATCGGGATGAAAAACTGTTTTTT	CASSQDYLTAYRDEKLFF
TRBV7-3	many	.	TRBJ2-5	TGTGCCAGCAGCTGGGATGCCTCAGAGACCCAGTACTTC	CASSWDASETQYF
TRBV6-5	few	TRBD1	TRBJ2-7	TGTGCCAGCAGTCTACCCGGGACAGGGCACGAGCAGTACTTC	CASSLPGTGHEQYF
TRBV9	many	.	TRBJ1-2	TGTGCCAGCAGCGTACGTGGGCTTCCGGACTATGGCTACACCTTC	CASSVRGLPDYGYTF
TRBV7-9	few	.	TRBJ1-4	TGTGCCAGCAGCACCGGGACAATCTATGAAAAACTGTTTTTT	CASSTGTIYEKLFF
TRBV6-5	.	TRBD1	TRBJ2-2	TGTGCCAGCAGTTACATACAGGGGGACACCGGGGAGCTGTTTTTT	CASSYIQGDTGELFF
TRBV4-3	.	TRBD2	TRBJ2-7	TGCGCCAGCAGCCAAGAAGTAAGGACTAGTCACTACGAGCAGTACTTC	CASSQEVRTSHYEQYF
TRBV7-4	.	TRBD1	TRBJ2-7	TGTGCCAGCAGCTTCAAGGGACAGGGTGTCTACGAGCAGTACTTC	CASSFKGQGVYEQYF
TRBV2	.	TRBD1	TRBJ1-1	TGTGCCAGCAGTCCCGGGACAGGGGTAGCGGACACTGAAGCTTTCTTT	CASSPGTGVADTEAFF
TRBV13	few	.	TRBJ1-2	TGTGCCAGCAGCCTAGGGGAAACCTATGGCTACACCTTC	CASSLGETYGYTF
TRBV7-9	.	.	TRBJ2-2	TGTGCCAGCAGCTTAGAGTGGATTGGACAGAAGAAGACCGGGGAGCTGTTTTTT	CASSLEWIGQKKTGELFF
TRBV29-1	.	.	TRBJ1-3	TGCAGCGTTGCCTCGGTGGGAGCAGGAGGAAACACCATATATTTT	CSVASVGAGGNTIYF
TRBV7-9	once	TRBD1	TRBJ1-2	TGTGCCAGCAGCACAGAGCGGGCAGGGGGCGTAGGCTATGGCTACACCTTC	CASSTERAGGVGYGYTF
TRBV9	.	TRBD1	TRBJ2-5	TGTGCCAGCAGTCCCACTTTGGACAGGGGAGAGACCCAGTACTTC	CASSPTLDRGETQYF
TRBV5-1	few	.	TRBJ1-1	TGCGCCAGCAGCTTCCAGGGAGATTCGCAAGCTTTCTTT	CASSFQGDSQAFF
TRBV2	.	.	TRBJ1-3	TGTGCCAGCAGTGACGAGGGGCGACACGGAAACACCATATATTTT	CASSDEGRHGNTIYF
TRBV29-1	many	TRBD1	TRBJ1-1	TGCAGCGTCGACAGACAGGGACGGAACACTGAAGCTTTCTTT	CSVDRQGRNTEAFF
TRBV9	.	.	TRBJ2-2	TGTGCCAGCACCCTGATAGGGGCGAACACCGGGGAGCTGTTTTTT	CASTLIGANTGELFF
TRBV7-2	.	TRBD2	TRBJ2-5	TGTGCCAGCACCTTTTCTGTCCTCGGGACTAGTATCGTCCAAGAGACCCAGTACTTC	CASTFSVLGTSIVQETQYF
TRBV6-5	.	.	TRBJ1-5	TGTGCCAGCAGTTACTTACAGAGTCCGAATCAGCCCCAGCATTTT	CASSYLQSPNQPQHF
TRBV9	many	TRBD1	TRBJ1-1	TGTGCCAGCAGCGTAGGGACAGGGAGCACTGAAGCTTTCTTT	CASSVGTGSTEAFF
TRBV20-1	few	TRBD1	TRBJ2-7	TGCAGTGCGAGGGACAGGGATGGATTCTACGAGCAGTACTTC	CSARDRDGFYEQYF
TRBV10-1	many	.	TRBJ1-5	TGCGCCAGCAGTGGCACCAACGGGCAGCCCCAGCATTTT	CASSGTNGQPQHF
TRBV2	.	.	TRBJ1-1	TGTGCCAGCAGCACCTTCTTAACCACTGAAGCTTTCTTT	CASSTFLTTEAFF
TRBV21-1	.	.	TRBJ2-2	TGTGCCAGCAGCACGGGGGGCGGGGAGCTGTTTTTT	CASSTGGGELFF
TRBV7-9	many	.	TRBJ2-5	TGTGCCAGCAGCACCCTACAGGGAGAGGAGACCCAGTACTTC	CASSTLQGEETQYF
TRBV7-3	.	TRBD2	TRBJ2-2	TGTGCCAGCAGCTTAGATGGGACTAGCGGGAACACCGGGGAGCTGTTTTTT	CASSLDGTSGNTGELFF
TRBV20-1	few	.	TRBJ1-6	TGCAGTGCATCCACGACAGGAGTCAATTCACCCCTCCACTTT	CSASTTGVNSPLHF
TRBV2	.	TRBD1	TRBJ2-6	TGTGCCAGCAGTGAGCCCGGGACAGTCGGGGCCAACGTCCTGACTTTC	CASSEPGTVGANVLTF
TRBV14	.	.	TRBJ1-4	TGTGCCAGCAGCCAAGACCCCAGGGGAGCGACTAATGAAAAACTGTTTTTT	CASSQDPRGATNEKLFF